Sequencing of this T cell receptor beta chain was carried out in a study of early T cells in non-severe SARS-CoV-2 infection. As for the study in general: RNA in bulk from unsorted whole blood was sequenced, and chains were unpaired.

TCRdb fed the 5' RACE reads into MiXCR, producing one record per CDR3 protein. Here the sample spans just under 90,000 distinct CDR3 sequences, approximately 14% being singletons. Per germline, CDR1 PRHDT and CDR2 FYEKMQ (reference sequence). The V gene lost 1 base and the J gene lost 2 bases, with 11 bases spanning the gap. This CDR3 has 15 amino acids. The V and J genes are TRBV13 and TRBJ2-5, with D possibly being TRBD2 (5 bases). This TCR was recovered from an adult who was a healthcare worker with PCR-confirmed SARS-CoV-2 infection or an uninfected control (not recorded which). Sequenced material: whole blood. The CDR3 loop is CASSLVGNLQETQYF. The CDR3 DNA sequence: TGTGCCAGCAGCTTAGTCGGGAATCTTCAAGAGACCCAGTACTTC.